What follows is one T cell receptor beta chain and its context. The antigen is undetermined. CDR3 length: 18 amino acids. V was clipped by 1 base and J by 2 bases; unmatched bases: 8. Germline lookup yields CDR1 SGHRS and CDR2 YFSETQ. These data are taken from a study of cytomegalovirus exposure and HLA in healthy donors. Sequencing used immunoSEQ multiplex PCR; TCRdb keeps in-frame clones, though not all of them. The table lists roughly 300,000 clones, approximately 90% of them singletons. Study-level results: In vitro checks showed that three CMV-associated chains really do target CMV antigens.

The V call is TRBV5-1, the J call TRBJ2-2; 10 nucleotides line up with TRBD2. The specimen sequenced was PBMCs. The sequence came from a woman between 25 and 40 years old in good health and CMV-seropositive. The DNA for the CDR3 is TGCGCCAGCAGCTTGTTGGTAGCGGGAGGCCAAAACACCGGGGAGCTGTTTTTT. This translates into CASSLLVAGGQNTGELFF. The whole variable domain, filled in from reference TRBV5-1 and TRBJ2-2, reads KAGVTQTPRYLIKTRGQQVTLSCSPISGHRSVSWYQQTPGQGLQFLFEYFSETQRNKGNFPGRFSGRQFSNSRSEMNVSTLELGDSALYLCASSLLVAGGQNTGELFFGEGSRLTVL.